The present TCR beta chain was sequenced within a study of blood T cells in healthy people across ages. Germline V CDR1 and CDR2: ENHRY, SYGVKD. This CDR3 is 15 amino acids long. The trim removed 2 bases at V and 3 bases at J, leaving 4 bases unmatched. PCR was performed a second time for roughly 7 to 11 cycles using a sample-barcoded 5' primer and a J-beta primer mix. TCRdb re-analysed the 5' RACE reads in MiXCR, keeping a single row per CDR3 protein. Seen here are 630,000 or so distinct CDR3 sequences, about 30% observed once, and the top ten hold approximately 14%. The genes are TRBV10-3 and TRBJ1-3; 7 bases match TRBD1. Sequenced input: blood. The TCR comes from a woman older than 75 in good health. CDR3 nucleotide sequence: TGTGCCATCAGTGAGGGACAGGCAATTGGAAACACCATATATTTT. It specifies CAISEGQAIGNTIYF.